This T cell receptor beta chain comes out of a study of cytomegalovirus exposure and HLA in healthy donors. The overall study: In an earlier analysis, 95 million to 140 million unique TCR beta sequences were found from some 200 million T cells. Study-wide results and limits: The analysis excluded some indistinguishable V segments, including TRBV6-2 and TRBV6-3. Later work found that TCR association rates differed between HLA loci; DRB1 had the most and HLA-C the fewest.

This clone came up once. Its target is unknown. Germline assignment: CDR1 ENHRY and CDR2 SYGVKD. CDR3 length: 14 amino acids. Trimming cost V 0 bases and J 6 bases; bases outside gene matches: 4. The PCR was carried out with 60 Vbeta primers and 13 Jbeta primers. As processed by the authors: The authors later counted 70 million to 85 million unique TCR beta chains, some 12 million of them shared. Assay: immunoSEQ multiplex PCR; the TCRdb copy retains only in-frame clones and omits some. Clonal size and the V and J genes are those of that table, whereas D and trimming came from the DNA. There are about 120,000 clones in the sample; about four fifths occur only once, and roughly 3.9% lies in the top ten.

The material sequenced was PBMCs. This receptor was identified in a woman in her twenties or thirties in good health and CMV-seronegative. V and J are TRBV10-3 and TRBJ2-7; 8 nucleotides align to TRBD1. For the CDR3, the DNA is TGTGCCATCAGTGAGTCTGGACAGGGACGCGAGCAGTACTTC. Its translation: CAISESGQGREQYF.